This T cell receptor (beta chain) was profiled in a study of shared clonotypes between healthy human individuals. Points from the study as a whole: A generally larger estimated richness was seen in naive subsets than in memory subsets. Among a few donors, approximately 5.4% of naive CD4 clonotypes were found in common. Represented diversity (both genetic and exposure-history) was limited by the small number of donors.

Per the study methods: Quality scores were absent from the junction-only immunoSEQ sequences, so filtering differed. Profiling relied on immunoSEQ multiplex PCR, and the TCRdb table lists in-frame clones only, not all of them. D and trimming come from the DNA, and the V and J calls and clone size come from that table. The sample records about 1 million clones, about 80% being singletons. This clone appeared many times. Its target is unknown. At the DNA level, this CDR3 is encoded by other sequences in the same sample as well. Germline CDR1 and CDR2: LGHNA and YSLEER. The J segment lost 0 bases and the V segment lost 1 base, leaving 3 bases of the junction unmatched. The CDR3 contains 16 residues.

The chain is built from TRBV4-3 and TRBJ1-1; TRBD1 agrees at 9 bases. The sequencing input was memory CD4+ T cells sorted from blood. Subset described: CD45RA-negative fraction. The receptor was derived from a young man in good health. The CDR3 DNA is TGCGCCAGCAGCCAAGGACAGGGGGTCATGAACACTGAAGCTTTCTTT. Residues: CASSQGQGVMNTEAFF.